One and the same sample provided the 26 T cell receptor beta chains below, sequenced in a study of OX40 agonist ivuxolimab in advanced cancers. Preparation of the library involved the immunoSEQ multiplex PCR assay. Imported from immuneACCESS, the table was reduced by TCRdb to in-frame sequences with V and J called. These copies leave out some clones; in studies compared against another copy, an unresolved V gene accounts for under half, and the cause of the remainder is not known. In this sample the table shows 70,000 to 95,000 clones, roughly 92% of which occur a single time. The ten top clones hold about 1.1% of the sample. This sample comprised CD4+ or CD8+ T cells sorted from blood, obtained in a trial of the OX40 agonist ivuxolimab. The receptors derive from an adult with an advanced solid tumor such as melanoma, head and neck, liver or kidney cancer.

The V gene is TRBV11-1, the J gene TRBJ1-2; D unclear. The V end was cut by 1 base, the J end by 0 bases, with 9 bases between. Germline V gene sequence: CDR1 SGHAT, CDR2 FQDESV (reference sequence). This CDR3 spans 15 amino acids. The CDR3 is CASSLGDTSNYGYTF. Here the CDR3 DNA reads TGTGCCAGCAGCTTAGGAGACACCTCTAACTATGGCTACACCTTC.

The rearrangement uses TRBV29-1 and TRBJ2-5; 7 bases are a match to TRBD2. Germline assignment: CDR1 SQVTM and CDR2 ANQGSEA. After removal of 2 bases from V and 4 bases from J, the junction contained 1 base not matched to a gene. The CDR3 extends over 12 amino acids. The DNA of the CDR3 is TGCAGCGTTGAAAGGGAGGGAGAGACCCAGTACTTC. It encodes CSVEREGETQYF.

CDR3 residues: CASSLDYRPSSGNTIYF. Here the CDR3 DNA reads TGCGCCAGCAGCTTGGACTACAGGCCCAGCTCTGGAAACACCATATATTTT. The chain combines TRBV5-1 with TRBJ1-3; weak D call: TRBD1 (5 bases). The CDR3 sequence is 17 residues long. Trimming removed 0 bases from V and 0 bases from J, with 13 bases in between. Per the germline V gene, CDR1 is SGHRS and CDR2 is YFSETQ. Filled out from reference TRBV5-1 and TRBJ1-3, the complete variable domain reads KAGVTQTPRYLIKTRGQQVTLSCSPISGHRSVSWYQQTPGQGLQFLFEYFSETQRNKGNFPGRFSGRQFSNSRSEMNVSTLELGDSALYLCASSLDYRPSSGNTIYFGEGSWLTVV.

The CDR3: CASSPRASGRALVDTQYF. CDR3 bases: TGTGCCAGCTCACCACGGGCTAGCGGGAGGGCCCTCGTAGATACGCAGTATTTT. The chain uses TRBV18 and TRBJ2-3; 12 bases line up with TRBD2. V lost 1 base to trimming and J lost 5 bases; unmatched junction nucleotides: 10. CDR1 KGHSH and CDR2 LQKENI come from the germline V gene. CDR3 length: 18 amino acids.

This chain uses TRBV7-9 with TRBJ2-7; TRBD1 matches 9 bases. CDR3 length: 19 amino acids. CDR1 is SEHNR and CDR2 is FQNEAQ in the germline V gene (reference sequence). Germline trimming cut 5 bases from V and 5 bases from J; bases unmatched to any gene: 22. DNA for the CDR3: TGTGCCAGCAGCCCTCGGGAACCTTCCCCCCCGGGACAGGGCCACGAGCAGTACTTC. This translates into CASSPREPSPPGQGHEQYF.

The V gene is TRBV19, the J gene TRBJ2-1, with D tentatively TRBD1 (6 bases). Germline CDR1 and CDR2: LNHDA and SQIVND (reference sequence). Trimming removed 7 bases from V and 8 bases from J, with 18 bases in between. The CDR3 is 14 amino acids. CDR3 in amino acids: CASKQGIGPDEQFF. Written as DNA, the CDR3 is TGTGCCAGTAAGCAGGGGATCGGACCCGATGAGCAGTTCTTC.

The genes are TRBV6-5 and TRBJ1-4; no definite D call. Trimming removed 7 bases from V and 5 bases from J, with 8 bases in between. The CDR3 is 12 amino acids. Germline CDR1 is MNHEY and CDR2 is SVGAGI. CDR3 DNA sequence: TGTGCCAGCAAACGGGTAAATGAAAAACTGTTTTTT. Protein sequence: CASKRVNEKLFF.

The chain uses TRBV5-5 and TRBJ2-1, with TRBD1 matching 11 bases. CDR1 is SGHKS, CDR2 YYEKEE, per germline (reference sequence). The CDR3 is 15 residues long. With 2 bases clipped from V and 9 bases from J, the junction kept 7 bases outside the gene matches. CDR3 bases: TGTGCCAGCAGCTTCCAGGACAGGGGGCTAGGTGAGCAGTTCTTC. Its translation is CASSFQDRGLGEQFF.

CDR3 coding DNA: TGTGCCAGCAGTTACTTAGCGGGAGGGATCAATGAGCAGTTCTTC. Protein: CASSYLAGGINEQFF. The chain employs TRBV6-6 and TRBJ2-1, with 11 bases matching TRBD2. The CDR3 totals 15 residues. The germline gives CDR1 MNHNY, CDR2 SVGAGI (reference sequence). V gave up 1 base and J gave up 6 bases; unmatched junction bases: 2.

This chain connects TRBV29-1 to TRBJ1-2; D call uncertain. V was shortened by 0 bases and J by 6 bases, with 11 bases between the two germline ends. Per the germline V gene, CDR1 is SQVTM and CDR2 is ANQGSEA. This CDR3 has 13 amino acids. The CDR3, as DNA: TGCAGCGTTGAAGATCACCGAGGTAATGGCTACACCTTC. Amino acids: CSVEDHRGNGYTF.

The chain joins TRBV5-1 to TRBJ2-5; 13 nucleotides agree with TRBD2. Germline CDR1 reads SGHRS; CDR2 reads YFSETQ. The V gene end was trimmed by 3 bases and the J gene end by 1 base; junction bases not matched to a gene: 6. CDR3 length equals 17 residues. The CDR3 is CASSSRTSGGPQETQYF. Here the CDR3 DNA reads TGCGCCAGCAGCTCACGGACTAGCGGGGGCCCCCAAGAGACCCAGTACTTC.

Only one count was recorded for this clone. The chain recombines TRBV6-1 with TRBJ2-5, with D perhaps matching TRBD2 (6 bases). This CDR3 has 13 residues. CDR1 is MNHNS, CDR2 SASEGT, per germline. The V end was cut by 8 bases, the J end by 5 bases, with 15 bases between. The CDR3 sequence is CASRWGRSETQYF. The CDR3 bases are TGTGCCAGCCGATGGGGGAGGTCGGAGACCCAGTACTTC.

This rearrangement joins TRBV6-6 to TRBJ2-4; D unresolved. Germline V CDR1 and CDR2: MNHNY, SVGAGI (reference sequence). This CDR3 is 14 amino acids long. V dropped 6 bases and J dropped 7 bases, with 16 bases sitting between them. In DNA, the CDR3 is TGTGCCAGCAGCGTTTTTGAGCCCCACAACATTCAGTACTTC. This encodes CASSVFEPHNIQYF.

J is TRBJ2-3 and V is TRBV18; 11 bases line up with TRBD2. Germline loops: CDR1 KGHSH, CDR2 LQKENI. This CDR3 has 17 residues. V trimming: 0 bases; J trimming: 5 bases; junction bases outside the gene matches: 7. The CDR3 here is CASSPPNPGTSGDTQYF. The CDR3 nucleotides are TGTGCCAGCTCACCACCCAATCCCGGGACTAGCGGAGATACGCAGTATTTT.

The chain uses TRBV5-1 and TRBJ2-2, with D uncertain. CDR1 is SGHRS and CDR2 is YFSETQ in the germline V gene. V lost 7 bases, J lost 2 bases, and 12 bases lay in between. The CDR3 extends over 14 amino acids. The CDR3 here is CASRPLLNTGELFF. CDR3 bases: TGCGCCAGCCGACCGCTCCTAAACACCGGGGAGCTGTTTTTT.

CDR3 loop: CASSYTRQATDTQYF. In DNA, the CDR3 is TGTGCCAGCAGTTATACACGGCAGGCGACAGATACGCAGTATTTT. V usage is TRBV2 and J usage is TRBJ2-3; D unresolved. Germline V gene sequence: CDR1 SNHLY, CDR2 FYNNEI. CDR3 length: 15 amino acids. V was shortened by 5 bases and J by 3 bases, with 15 bases between the two germline ends.

The chain has TRBV11-1 and TRBJ2-1; 8 bases fit TRBD1. Trimming removed 2 bases from V and 12 bases from J; junction bases left unmatched: 15. CDR3 size: 16 residues. Germline-derived CDR1 and CDR2 are SGHAT and FQDESV (reference sequence). In DNA, the CDR3 is TGTGCCAGCAGCTTAACTGGACAGGGTCCGTACCAACGGCAGTTCTTC. It yields the protein CASSLTGQGPYQRQFF.

The rearrangement uses TRBV19 and TRBJ2-5, with 9 bases fitting TRBD1. Looked up from germline, CDR1 is LNHDA and CDR2 is SQIVND (reference sequence). The CDR3 is 15 amino acids. Losses at the gene ends were 3 bases for V and 4 bases for J; bases not matched to a gene: 6. This CDR3 is CASSIRWTGAETQYF. CDR3 coding DNA: TGTGCCAGTAGTATTCGATGGACAGGGGCAGAGACCCAGTACTTC.

The chain is built from TRBV18 and TRBJ2-1, with 11 bases that match TRBD1. V shed 4 bases, J shed 7 bases, and the junction held 6 bases outside the gene matches. The CDR3 is made up of 15 amino acids. The germline V gene encodes CDR1 KGHSH and CDR2 LQKENI. The CDR3 DNA sequence: TGTGCCAGCTCACTAGGACAGGGGGCGATGAATGAGCAGTTCTTC. Its translation is CASSLGQGAMNEQFF.

The chain couples TRBV9 to TRBJ2-7; no firm D call. This CDR3 contains 14 residues. From germline, CDR1 is SGDLS and CDR2 YYNGEE. V lost 1 base and J 6 bases, leaving 14 bases between the germline ends. The CDR3 nucleotides read TGTGCCAGCAGCGTAAGTAATCTGCAAAGCGAGCAGTACTTC. Protein sequence: CASSVSNLQSEQYF.

This chain connects TRBV6-5 to TRBJ2-5, with D perhaps TRBD1 (5 bases). The CDR3 length is 15 residues. The germline V gene encodes CDR1 MNHEY and CDR2 SVGAGI. The V end lost 2 bases, the J end lost 5 bases, and 15 bases lay between the germline ends. The CDR3 nucleotides are TGTGCCAGCAGTTACAGTTATCAGGGTTTGGAGACCCAGTACTTC. Protein: CASSYSYQGLETQYF.

The chain recombines TRBV5-1 with TRBJ2-1; D remains unclear. Trimming removed 4 bases at V and 10 bases at J, with 15 bases between. Germline V gene sequence: CDR1 SGHRS, CDR2 YFSETQ. This CDR3 spans 13 amino acids. This CDR3 reads CASSPTELREQFF. In DNA form, the CDR3 reads TGCGCCAGCAGCCCCACAGAACTTCGGGAGCAGTTCTTC.

This rearrangement joins TRBV28 to TRBJ2-3, with 10 bases matching TRBD2. The germline V gene encodes CDR1 MDHEN and CDR2 SYDVKM. Unmatched junction bases numbered 7, after V lost 6 bases and J lost 4 bases. CDR3 length: 15 residues. The chain's CDR3 is CASRPGTSVSDTQYF. The CDR3, as DNA: TGTGCCAGCAGACCCGGGACTAGCGTATCAGATACGCAGTATTTT.

J is TRBJ2-6 and V is TRBV23-1; unclear D gene. TRBV23-1 is an ORF; its function is uncertain. This CDR3 has 17 residues. The V gene lost 4 bases and the J gene lost 0 bases, with 13 bases spanning the gap. CDR3 region: CASSPPPRFSGANVLTF. The CDR3 coding sequence is TGCGCCAGCAGTCCTCCCCCCAGGTTCTCTGGGGCCAACGTCCTGACTTTC.

In nucleotides, the CDR3 is TGTGCCATCAGTGACGGGGCGGGGAGAACGTTCGAGCAGTACTTC. Translating gives CAISDGAGRTFEQYF. The chain uses TRBV10-3 and TRBJ2-7; a weak D match, TRBD2 (6 bases). V was shortened by 3 bases and J by 6 bases, with 18 bases between the two germline ends. The CDR3 covers 15 residues. From germline, CDR1 is ENHRY and CDR2 SYGVKD.

This clone was detected once. This chain links TRBV5-4 with TRBJ2-3, with unresolved D. CDR1 and CDR2 from the germline V gene are SGHNT and YYREEE (reference sequence). Between the trimmed V and J ends, which lost 1 base and 2 bases, there was a span of 5 bases. The CDR3 consists of 13 residues. The DNA for the CDR3 is TGTGCCAGCAGCTTGAGGGACACAGATACGCAGTATTTT. Amino acids: CASSLRDTDTQYF.